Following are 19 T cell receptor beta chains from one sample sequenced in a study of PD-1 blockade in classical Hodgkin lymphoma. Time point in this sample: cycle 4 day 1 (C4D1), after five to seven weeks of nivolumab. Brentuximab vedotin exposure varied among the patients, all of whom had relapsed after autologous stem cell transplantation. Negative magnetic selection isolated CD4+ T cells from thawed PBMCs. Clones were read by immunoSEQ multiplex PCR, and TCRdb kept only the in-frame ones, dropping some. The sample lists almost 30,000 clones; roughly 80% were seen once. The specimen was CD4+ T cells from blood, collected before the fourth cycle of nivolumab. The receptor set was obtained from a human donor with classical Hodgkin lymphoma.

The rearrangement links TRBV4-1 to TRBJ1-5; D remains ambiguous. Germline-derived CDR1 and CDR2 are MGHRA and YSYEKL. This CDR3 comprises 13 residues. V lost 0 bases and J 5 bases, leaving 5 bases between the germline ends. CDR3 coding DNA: TGCGCCAGCAGCCAAGAAACCCATCAGCCCCAGCATTTT. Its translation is CASSQETHQPQHF.

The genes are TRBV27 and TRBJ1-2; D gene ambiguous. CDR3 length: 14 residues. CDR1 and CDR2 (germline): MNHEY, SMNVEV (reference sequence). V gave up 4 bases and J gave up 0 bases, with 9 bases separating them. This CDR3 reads CASSSLGANYGYTF. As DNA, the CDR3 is TGTGCCAGCAGTTCCCTTGGAGCTAACTATGGCTACACCTTC.

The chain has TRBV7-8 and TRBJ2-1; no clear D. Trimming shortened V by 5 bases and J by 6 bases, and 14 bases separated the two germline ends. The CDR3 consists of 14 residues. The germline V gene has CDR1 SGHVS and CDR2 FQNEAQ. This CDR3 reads CASSQSDQGNEQFF. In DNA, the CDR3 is TGTGCCAGCAGCCAGTCGGACCAAGGCAATGAGCAGTTCTTC.

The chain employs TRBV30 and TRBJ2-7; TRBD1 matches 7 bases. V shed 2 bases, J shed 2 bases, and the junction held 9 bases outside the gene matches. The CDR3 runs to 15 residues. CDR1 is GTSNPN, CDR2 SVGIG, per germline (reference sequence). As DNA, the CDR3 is TGTGCCTGGAGTAGACCCGGGACAGTGGCCTACGAGCAGTACTTC. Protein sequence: CAWSRPGTVAYEQYF.

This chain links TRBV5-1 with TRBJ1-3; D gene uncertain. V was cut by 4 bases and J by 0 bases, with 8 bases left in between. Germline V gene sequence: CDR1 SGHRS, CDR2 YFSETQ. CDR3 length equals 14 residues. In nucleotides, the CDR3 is TGCGCCAGCAGCCACGACAACTCTGGAAACACCATATATTTT. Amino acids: CASSHDNSGNTIYF.

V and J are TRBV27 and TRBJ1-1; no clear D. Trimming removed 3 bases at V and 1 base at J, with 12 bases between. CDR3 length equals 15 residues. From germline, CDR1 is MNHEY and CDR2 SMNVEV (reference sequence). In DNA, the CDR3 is TGTGCCAGCAGTTTTGGAGGGCAGACGAACACTGAAGCTTTCTTT. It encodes CASSFGGQTNTEAFF.

The CDR3 loop reads CASSAWGTANEQFF. CDR3 nucleotides: TGTGCCAGCAGCGCTTGGGGGACCGCGAATGAGCAGTTCTTC. V usage is TRBV21-1 and J usage is TRBJ2-1. TRBV21-1 is termed a pseudogene. The CDR3 has 14 residues.

The CDR3 region has the DNA TGCGCCAGCAGCTTGGGGAGGGAAAACACCATATATTTT. Protein sequence: CASSLGRENTIYF. The chain uses TRBV5-1 and TRBJ1-3, with D uncertain. The CDR3 extends over 13 amino acids. The V end lost 0 bases, the J end lost 6 bases, and 7 bases lay between the germline ends. Looked up from germline, CDR1 is SGHRS and CDR2 is YFSETQ.

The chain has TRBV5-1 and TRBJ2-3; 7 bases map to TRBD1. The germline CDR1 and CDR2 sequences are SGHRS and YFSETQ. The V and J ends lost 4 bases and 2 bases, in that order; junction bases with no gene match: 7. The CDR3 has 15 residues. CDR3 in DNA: TGCGCCAGCAGCCCACAGGGGCAAGACACAGATACGCAGTATTTT. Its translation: CASSPQGQDTDTQYF.

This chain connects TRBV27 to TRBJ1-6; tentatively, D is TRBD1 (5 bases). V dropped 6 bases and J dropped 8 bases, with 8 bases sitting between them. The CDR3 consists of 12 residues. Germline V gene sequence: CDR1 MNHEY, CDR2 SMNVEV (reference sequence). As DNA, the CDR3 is TGTGCCAGCAGGGGGCCAGATTCACCCCTCCACTTT. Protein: CASRGPDSPLHF.

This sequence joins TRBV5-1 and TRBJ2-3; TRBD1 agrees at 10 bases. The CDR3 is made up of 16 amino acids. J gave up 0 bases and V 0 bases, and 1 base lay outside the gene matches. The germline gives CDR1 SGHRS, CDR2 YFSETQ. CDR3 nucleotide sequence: TGCGCCAGCAGCTTGGTGGGACAGGGGAGCACAGATACGCAGTATTTT. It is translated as CASSLVGQGSTDTQYF.

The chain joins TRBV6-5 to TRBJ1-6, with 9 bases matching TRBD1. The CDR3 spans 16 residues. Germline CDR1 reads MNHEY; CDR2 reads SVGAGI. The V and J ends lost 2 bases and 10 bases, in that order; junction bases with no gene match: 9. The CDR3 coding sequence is TGTGCCAGCAGTTACCCCCGGGGACAGGGATACTCACCCCTCCACTTT. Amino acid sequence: CASSYPRGQGYSPLHF.

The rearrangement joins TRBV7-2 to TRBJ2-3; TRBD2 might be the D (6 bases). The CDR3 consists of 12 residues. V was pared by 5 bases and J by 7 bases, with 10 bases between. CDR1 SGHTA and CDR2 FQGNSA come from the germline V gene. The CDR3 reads CASSPRGNTQYF. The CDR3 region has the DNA TGTGCCAGCAGCCCCCGGGGGAATACGCAGTATTTT.

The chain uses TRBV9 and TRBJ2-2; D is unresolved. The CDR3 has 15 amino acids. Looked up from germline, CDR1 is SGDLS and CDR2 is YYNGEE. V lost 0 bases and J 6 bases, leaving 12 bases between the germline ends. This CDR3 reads CASSVVLGFAGELFF. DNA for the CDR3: TGTGCCAGCAGCGTAGTTCTGGGATTCGCCGGGGAGCTGTTTTTT.

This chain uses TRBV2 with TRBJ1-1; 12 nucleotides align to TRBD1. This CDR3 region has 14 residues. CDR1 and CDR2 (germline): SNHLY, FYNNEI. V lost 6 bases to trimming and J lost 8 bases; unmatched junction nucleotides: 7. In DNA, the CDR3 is TGTGCCAGCAGCGAGGGGACAGGGGGCTACGAAGCTTTCTTT. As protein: CASSEGTGGYEAFF.

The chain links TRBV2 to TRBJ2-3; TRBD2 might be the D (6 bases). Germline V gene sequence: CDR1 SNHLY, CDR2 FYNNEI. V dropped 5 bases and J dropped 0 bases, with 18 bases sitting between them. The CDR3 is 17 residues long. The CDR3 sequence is CASSSAFSGTSTDTQYF. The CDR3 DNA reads TGTGCCAGCAGTTCTGCCTTTAGCGGAACTAGCACAGATACGCAGTATTTT.

The CDR3 sequence: CASSSPGGSYNSPLHF. CDR3 bases: TGTGCCAGCAGCTCGCCAGGGGGCTCCTATAATTCACCCCTCCACTTT. V gene TRBV7-9 combines with J gene TRBJ1-6, with 7 bases matching TRBD1. Germline CDR1 and CDR2: SEHNR and FQNEAQ (reference sequence). Trimming cost V 4 bases and J 0 bases; bases outside gene matches: 3. The CDR3 has 16 amino acids.

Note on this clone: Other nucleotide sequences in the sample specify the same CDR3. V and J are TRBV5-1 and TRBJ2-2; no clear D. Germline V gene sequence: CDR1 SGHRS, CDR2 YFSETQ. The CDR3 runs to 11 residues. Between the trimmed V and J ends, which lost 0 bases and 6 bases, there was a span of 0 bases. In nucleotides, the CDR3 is TGCGCCAGCAGCTTGGCCGGGGAGCTGTTTTTT. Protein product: CASSLAGELFF.

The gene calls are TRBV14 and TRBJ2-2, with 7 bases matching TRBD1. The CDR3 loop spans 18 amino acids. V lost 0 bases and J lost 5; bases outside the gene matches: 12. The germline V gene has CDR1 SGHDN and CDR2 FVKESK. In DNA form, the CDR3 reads TGTGCCAGCAGCCAAGACGTTTCGGCAGGGGGTCCGACCGGGGAGCTGTTTTTT. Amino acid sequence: CASSQDVSAGGPTGELFF.